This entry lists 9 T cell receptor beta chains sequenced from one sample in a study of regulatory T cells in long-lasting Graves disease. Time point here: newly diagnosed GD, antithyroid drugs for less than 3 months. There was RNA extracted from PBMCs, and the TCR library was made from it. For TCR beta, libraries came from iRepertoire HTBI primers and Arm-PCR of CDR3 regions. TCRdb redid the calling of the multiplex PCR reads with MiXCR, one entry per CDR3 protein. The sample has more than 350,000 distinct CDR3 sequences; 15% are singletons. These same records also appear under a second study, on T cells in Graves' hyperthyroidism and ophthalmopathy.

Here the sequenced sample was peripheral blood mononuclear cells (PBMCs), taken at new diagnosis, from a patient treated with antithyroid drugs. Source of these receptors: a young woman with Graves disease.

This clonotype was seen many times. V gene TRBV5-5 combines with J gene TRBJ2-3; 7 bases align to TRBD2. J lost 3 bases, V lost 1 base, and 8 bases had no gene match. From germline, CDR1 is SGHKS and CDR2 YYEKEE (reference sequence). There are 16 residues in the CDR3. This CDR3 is CASSLRHGRLTDTQYF. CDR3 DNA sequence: TGTGCCAGCAGCTTGCGTCACGGGAGGCTAACAGATACGCAGTATTTT.

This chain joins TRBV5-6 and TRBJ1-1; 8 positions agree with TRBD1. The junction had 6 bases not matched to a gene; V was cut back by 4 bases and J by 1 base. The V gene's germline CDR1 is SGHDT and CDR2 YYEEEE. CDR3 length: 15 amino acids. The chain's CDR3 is CASSREGTGNTEAFF. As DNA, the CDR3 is TGTGCCAGCAGCAGGGAAGGGACAGGGAACACTGAAGCTTTCTTT.

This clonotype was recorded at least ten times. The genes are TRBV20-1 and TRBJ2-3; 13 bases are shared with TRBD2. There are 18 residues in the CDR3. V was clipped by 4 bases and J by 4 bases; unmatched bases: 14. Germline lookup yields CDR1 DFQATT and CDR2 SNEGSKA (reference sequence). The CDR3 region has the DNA TGCAGTGCTATGGGCGCCCGAGGACTAGCGGGAGTGGCAGATACGCAGTATTTT. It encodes CSAMGARGLAGVADTQYF.

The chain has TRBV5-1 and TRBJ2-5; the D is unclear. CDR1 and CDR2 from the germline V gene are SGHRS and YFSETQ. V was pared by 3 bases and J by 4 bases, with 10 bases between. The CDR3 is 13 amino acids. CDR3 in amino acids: CASSSSRLETQYF. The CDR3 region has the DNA TGCGCCAGCAGCTCCTCTCGTCTAGAGACCCAGTACTTC.

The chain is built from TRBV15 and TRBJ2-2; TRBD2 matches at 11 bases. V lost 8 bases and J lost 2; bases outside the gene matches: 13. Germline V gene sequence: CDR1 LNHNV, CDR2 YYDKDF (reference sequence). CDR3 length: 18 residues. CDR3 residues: CATYLTSGISLNTGELFF. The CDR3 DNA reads TGTGCCACCTACCTGACTAGCGGGATCTCCTTAAACACCGGGGAGCTGTTTTTT.

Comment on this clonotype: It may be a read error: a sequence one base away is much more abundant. The CDR3 DNA is TGCGCCAGGAGCTTAGGGCTAGCGGGAGGCCGAACCTACGAGCAGTACTTC. Protein sequence: CARSLGLAGGRTYEQYF. V is TRBV5-1 and J is TRBJ2-7, with 11 bases fitting TRBD2. Germline assignment: CDR1 SGHRS and CDR2 YFSETQ. This CDR3 spans 17 amino acids.

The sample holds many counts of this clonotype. The CDR3 here is CATSRVEPGELFF. CDR3 bases: TGTGCCACCAGCAGAGTCGAACCCGGGGAGCTGTTTTTT. The chain combines TRBV15 with TRBJ2-2; no clear D gene. Looked up from germline, CDR1 is LNHNV and CDR2 is YYDKDF (reference sequence). V shed 1 base and J shed 6 bases, with 6 bases lying between them. CDR3 length: 13 amino acids.

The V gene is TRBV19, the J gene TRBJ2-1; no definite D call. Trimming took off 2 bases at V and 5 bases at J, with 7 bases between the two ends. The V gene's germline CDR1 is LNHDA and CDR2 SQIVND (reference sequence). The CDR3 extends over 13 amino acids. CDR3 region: CASSITRNNEQFF. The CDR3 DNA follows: TGTGCCAGTAGTATAACACGAAACAATGAGCAGTTCTTC. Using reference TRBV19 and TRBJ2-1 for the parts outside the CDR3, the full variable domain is DGGITQSPKYLFRKEGQNVTLSCEQNLNHDAMYWYRQDPGQGLRLIYYSQIVNDFQKGDIAEGYSVSREKKESFPLTVTSAQKNPTAFYLCASSITRNNEQFFGPGTRLTVL.

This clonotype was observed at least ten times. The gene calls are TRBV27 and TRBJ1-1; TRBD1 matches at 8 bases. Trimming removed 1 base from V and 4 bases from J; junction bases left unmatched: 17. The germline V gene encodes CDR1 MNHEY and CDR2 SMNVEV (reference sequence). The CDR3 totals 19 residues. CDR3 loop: CASSLFPTGVGQVRTEAFF. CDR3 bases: TGTGCCAGCAGTTTATTCCCGACAGGGGTCGGGCAGGTGCGCACTGAAGCTTTCTTT.